One T cell receptor beta chain is described in this entry. What it recognizes is unknown. The same CDR3 arises from other DNA sequences in this sample as well. Sequenced by immunoSEQ multiplex PCR; TCRdb stores in-frame clones only, minus some. The repertoire has about 130,000 clones, about 92% of them found once; the top ten carry roughly 0.17%. V shed 4 bases and J shed 1 base, with 1 base lying between them. Per germline, CDR1 SGHAT and CDR2 FQNNGV. There are 11 residues in the CDR3. This sample was taken from a study of graft-versus-host responses after intestinal transplantation. This TCR was sampled from a human donor who received an intestinal transplant. Sequenced here: unstimulated CD4+ T cells sorted from spleen or lymph node cells, sampled before intestinal transplant. V is TRBV11-2 and J is TRBJ2-5; D unresolved. Here the CDR3 reads CASSSQETQYF. The CDR3 coding sequence is TGTGCCAGCAGCTCCCAAGAGACCCAGTACTTC.